A selection of T cell receptor beta chains follows, all from one sample in a study of blood T cells in healthy people across ages. TCRdb reanalysed the 5' RACE reads using MiXCR and keeps one entry per CDR3 protein. The sample includes about 970,000 distinct CDR3 sequences, roughly 50% of them seen just once. The source material was blood. These receptors originate from a woman aged 60-75 years in good health. The CDR3 runs from the conserved cysteine through the conserved F or W. Each record gives: J gene, V gene, clone size, CDR3 protein. Size values are once, few and many counts, or a class for expanded clones, and some rows have none.

j_gene: TRBJ2-6
v_gene: TRBV2
abundance: -
CDR3aa: CASSELAGANVLTF

j_gene: TRBJ1-6
v_gene: TRBV28
abundance: many
CDR3aa: CASSPPRGPLHF

j_gene: TRBJ2-5
v_gene: TRBV5-1
abundance: few
CDR3aa: CASSVGTGRQETQYF

j_gene: TRBJ2-7
v_gene: TRBV28
abundance: -
CDR3aa: CASSPFGLPRGYEQYF

j_gene: TRBJ2-7
v_gene: TRBV6-6
abundance: -
CDR3aa: CASRSSGRQDYEQYF

j_gene: TRBJ1-2
v_gene: TRBV27
abundance: -
CDR3aa: CATSQGGGGYTF

j_gene: TRBJ1-2
v_gene: TRBV7-9
abundance: few
CDR3aa: CASSLVSREGNYGYTF

j_gene: TRBJ1-2
v_gene: TRBV6-1
abundance: -
CDR3aa: CASSPGARQGTGNYGYTF

j_gene: TRBJ1-5
v_gene: TRBV11-1
abundance: -
CDR3aa: CASSSTLYSNRPQHF

j_gene: TRBJ2-1
v_gene: TRBV29-1
abundance: -
CDR3aa: CSVATSGHNEQFF

j_gene: TRBJ2-7
v_gene: TRBV27
abundance: -
CDR3aa: CASSSLGMGRSYEQYF

j_gene: TRBJ2-5
v_gene: TRBV30
abundance: -
CDR3aa: CAWSKGLETQYF

j_gene: TRBJ2-5
v_gene: TRBV2
abundance: -
CDR3aa: CASRTGGTQETQYF

j_gene: TRBJ2-5
v_gene: TRBV6-5
abundance: once
CDR3aa: CASSYIQQETQYF

j_gene: -
v_gene: TRBV12-3/TRBV12-4
abundance: -
CDR3aa: CASSPLGGREDEQYF

j_gene: TRBJ1-1
v_gene: TRBV7-8
abundance: -
CDR3aa: CASSRGRVNTEAFF

j_gene: TRBJ2-1
v_gene: TRBV20-1
abundance: -
CDR3aa: CSATRQNSYNEQFF

j_gene: TRBJ1-5
v_gene: TRBV20-1
abundance: -
CDR3aa: CSARPPGHRGRRPQHF

j_gene: TRBJ2-1
v_gene: TRBV11-3
abundance: few
CDR3aa: CASSAFSGRAIREQFF

j_gene: TRBJ2-1
v_gene: TRBV12-3/TRBV12-4
abundance: -
CDR3aa: CTSSFGSQFF

j_gene: TRBJ2-3
v_gene: TRBV20-1
abundance: few
CDR3aa: CSAAGPAGDTQYF

j_gene: TRBJ1-2
v_gene: TRBV28
abundance: once
CDR3aa: CANGGAHYGYTF

j_gene: TRBJ1-2
v_gene: TRBV3-1
abundance: -
CDR3aa: CASSSVETGNGYTF

j_gene: TRBJ2-5
v_gene: TRBV10-3
abundance: -
CDR3aa: CAISESEANEQYF

j_gene: TRBJ2-3
v_gene: TRBV29-1
abundance: once
CDR3aa: CSVEGSSGTGDTQYF

j_gene: TRBJ2-1
v_gene: TRBV28
abundance: -
CDR3aa: CASSLLSSYNEQFF

j_gene: TRBJ2-5
v_gene: TRBV5-1
abundance: -
CDR3aa: CASSAQNVETQYF

j_gene: TRBJ2-7
v_gene: TRBV20-1
abundance: -
CDR3aa: CSARGRYSEIYEQYF

j_gene: TRBJ2-3
v_gene: TRBV5-1
abundance: -
CDR3aa: CASSQTVRDRVTADTQYF

j_gene: TRBJ1-2
v_gene: TRBV12-3/TRBV12-4
abundance: -
CDR3aa: CASSFGRSYGYTF

j_gene: TRBJ1-1
v_gene: TRBV2
abundance: once
CDR3aa: CASIWQGNSNTEAFF

j_gene: TRBJ2-5
v_gene: TRBV10-3
abundance: -
CDR3aa: CAASSGRKQETQYF

j_gene: TRBJ2-3
v_gene: TRBV7-2
abundance: few
CDR3aa: CASSVLQGTDTQYF

j_gene: TRBJ2-3
v_gene: TRBV5-6
abundance: -
CDR3aa: CASSLGTGTGATDTQYF

j_gene: TRBJ1-6
v_gene: TRBV7-6
abundance: -
CDR3aa: CASSLAFGGGSPLHF

j_gene: TRBJ1-5
v_gene: TRBV4-1
abundance: few
CDR3aa: CASSDMAGTGYQPQHF

j_gene: TRBJ2-6
v_gene: TRBV13
abundance: few
CDR3aa: CASTPLGGSYSGANVLTF

j_gene: TRBJ2-2
v_gene: TRBV20-1
abundance: once
CDR3aa: CSGVVTNTGELFF

j_gene: TRBJ2-7
v_gene: TRBV6-5
abundance: -
CDR3aa: CASSYTGRRAMSYEQYF

j_gene: TRBJ2-6
v_gene: TRBV28
abundance: few
CDR3aa: CASSWVGRGFSGANVLTF

j_gene: TRBJ2-1
v_gene: TRBV27
abundance: few
CDR3aa: CASAGLAENEQFF